This TCR beta chain is from a study of regulatory and conventional T cells in RAG deficiency. In regard to this clone: As yet, its antigen is unknown.

Germline CDR1 SGDLS, CDR2 YYNGEE. The CDR3 covers 15 residues. Trimming pared 0 bases from V and 4 bases from J, leaving 13 bases between. Repertoires were generated with immunoSEQ multiplex PCR, while TCRdb's copy carries only in-frame clones and drops some. The sample contains tens of thousands of clones, 80% to 95% of which appear only once. Regulatory T cells were sorted from blood as CD4+ CD25-high CD127-low cells. Study outcomes and limitations: RAG-deficient patients showed markedly lower Shannon entropy and higher Simpson indices than control T-cell subsets. In Omenn syndrome, Treg and Tconv repertoires overlapped >80%. Other subsets showed approximately 10-fold reductions, but Treg unique TCR beta sequences fell roughly 100-fold in these patients.

The data were also submitted as part of a second study, on regulatory T cells. As reported in that work: Amplification used 52 TRBV primers and 13 TRBJ primers. In patients, unique TRB V-J pairs were restricted and V/J usage skewed, especially in Tregs.

V and J are TRBV9 and TRBJ2-5; weak D call: TRBD1 (5 bases). What was sequenced was Tregs sorted from blood. The receptor's source is a human donor in good health. The CDR3 spells CASSVGMERGETQYF. The CDR3 DNA reads TGTGCCAGCAGCGTAGGGATGGAAAGGGGAGAGACCCAGTACTTC.